This TCR beta chain was sequenced in a study of blood T cell repertoires in COVID-19. For the study at large: Acute and convalescent COVID-19 specimens originated in the United States, Italy and Spain. In each case, the material was cDNA or gDNA derived from T cells, B-cell-depleted T cells, or PBMCs.

How the authors handled the data: Estimated nucleated cell counts came from reference gene primer amplification. Sequencing used immunoSEQ multiplex PCR; TCRdb keeps in-frame clones, though not all of them. V, J and clone size are taken as reported in that table, and D and trimming were inferred from the DNA itself. The sample lists tens of thousands of clones, 55% to 70% occurring once. V shed 1 base and J 4 bases; nucleotides not matched to a gene: 3. The CDR3 extends over 14 amino acids. In germline, CDR1 is SGHTA, CDR2 FQGNSA. The receptor's source is an older woman with acute or convalescent COVID-19. V is TRBV7-2 and J is TRBJ2-7; TRBD1 matches 8 bases. Sample: peripheral blood. CDR3 sequence reads: CASSLGTGSYEQYF. DNA for the CDR3: TGTGCCAGCAGCTTAGGGACAGGGTCGTACGAGCAGTACTTC.